This note documents a single T cell receptor (beta chain) sequence. This sample stems from a study of monozygotic twins with inflammatory bowel disease. The CDR3 has 14 amino acids. Reanalyzing the 5' RACE reads, TCRdb keeps one entry per CDR3 protein, without DNA. The sample features roughly 300,000 distinct CDR3 sequences, with approximately 5.4% in its top ten. The TCR was taken from a human donor with ulcerative colitis or Crohn's disease, or a healthy co-twin of an affected twin (not recorded which). Input material: blood. The chain combines TRBV12-3 or TRBV12-4 with TRBJ2-7. This CDR3 reads CASSLQHNSYEQYF.